Reported below is one T cell receptor (beta chain). Sequenced by immunoSEQ multiplex PCR; TCRdb stores in-frame clones only, minus some. The table has roughly 59,000 clones, approximately 78% seen once; the top ten hold approximately 12%. The source of the sample is a study of blood T cell repertoires in COVID-19. CDR3 size: 14 residues. Germline values: CDR1 SGHVS, CDR2 FQNEAQ. Trimming took off 5 bases at V and 8 bases at J, with 13 bases between the two ends. This sequence joins TRBV7-8 and TRBJ1-6, with a weak D call TRBD1 (6 bases). This receptor was taken from a man aged 80 or over with acute or convalescent COVID-19. The sequenced material came from peripheral blood. Here the CDR3 DNA reads TGTGCCAGCAGCATCACAGGGAGGGATTCACCCCTCCACTTT. Translating gives CASSITGRDSPLHF.